Listed below are T cell receptor beta chains from one sample, sequenced in a study of T-cell reconstitution after alpha-beta-depleted transplantation in children. A single record per CDR3 protein comes from TCRdb applying MiXCR to the PCR reads. This sample has 100,000 to 150,000 distinct CDR3 sequences, with 20% to 25% found just once. This specimen consisted of PBMCs, mostly from graft donor cells, obtained 180 days after TCRalphabeta/CD19-depleted stem cell transplant. These receptors all come from a male patient aged 2 to 10 who had a stem cell transplant for chronic granulomatous disease, so the T cells may come from the graft donor. Both conserved end residues are part of each CDR3. Each record gives: V gene, D gene, CDR3 length, clone size, J gene, CDR3 protein, CDR3 DNA. D genes are given only for firm matches. Not every row has a clone size; where given, it reads once, few, many or a size class.

>TRBV7-2|.|17|.|TRBJ2-1
CASSVPLDGSSYNEQFF
TGTGCCAGCAGCGTCCCCCTCGACGGGAGCTCCTACAATGAGCAGTTCTTC
>TRBV9|.|13|many|TRBJ2-3
CASSLGPQDTQYF
TGTGCCAGCAGCTTGGGACCGCAAGATACGCAGTATTTT
>TRBV15|.|14|few|TRBJ2-7
CATSRVTGLYEQYF
TGTGCCACCAGCAGAGTAACGGGATTATACGAGCAGTACTTC
>TRBV12-3/TRBV12-4|.|15|.|TRBJ2-1
CASRRTRPYYNEQFF
TGTGCCAGCAGGAGGACACGGCCATACTACAATGAGCAGTTCTTC
>TRBV27|.|14|.|TRBJ2-3
CASSWGPRADTQYF
TGTGCCAGCAGTTGGGGCCCTAGAGCAGATACGCAGTATTTT
>TRBV12-3/TRBV12-4|.|15|.|TRBJ1-4
CASSLGPAYNEKLFF
TGTGCCAGCAGTTTAGGTCCAGCTTATAATGAAAAACTGTTTTTT
>TRBV5-5|TRBD2|16|.|TRBJ2-1
CASSLVFAGDYNEQFF
TGTGCCAGCAGCTTGGTTTTCGCGGGGGACTACAATGAGCAGTTCTTC
>TRBV12-3/TRBV12-4|.|13|few|TRBJ1-2
CASSLEHNYGYTF
TGTGCCAGCAGTTTAGAACATAACTATGGCTACACCTTC
>TRBV20-1|TRBD2|14|many|TRBJ2-1
CSARVLAGAGEQFF
TGCAGTGCTAGAGTACTAGCGGGAGCCGGTGAGCAGTTCTTC
>TRBV7-2|.|18|few|TRBJ2-3
CASSLASGLSYGVDTQYF
TGTGCCAGCAGCTTAGCCAGCGGACTCAGTTATGGCGTGGATACGCAGTATTTT
>TRBV12-3/TRBV12-4|TRBD1|16|.|TRBJ1-5
CASSLGQGWGNQPQHF
TGTGCCAGCAGCCTGGGACAGGGATGGGGGAATCAGCCCCAGCATTTT
>TRBV12-3/TRBV12-4|TRBD1|17|many|TRBJ2-2
CASSLGGTGPNTGELFF
TGTGCCAGCAGTTTAGGGGGGACAGGGCCGAACACCGGGGAGCTGTTTTTT
>TRBV20-1|.|11|.|TRBJ2-5
CSSRGGETQYF
TGCAGTAGCAGGGGGGGAGAGACCCAGTACTTC
>TRBV6-4|.|15|.|TRBJ2-7
CASSDVGDGSYEQYF
TGTGCCAGCAGTGACGTCGGGGATGGGTCCTACGAGCAGTACTTC
>TRBV12-3/TRBV12-4|.|13|.|TRBJ2-1
CASSSGGPSEQFF
TGTGCCAGCAGTTCCGGGGGACCGAGCGAGCAGTTCTTC